These 14 T cell receptor beta chains came from one sample sequenced in a study of blood T cells in healthy people across ages. Alongside a J-beta primer mix, a sample-barcoded 5' primer served in a second PCR lasting roughly 7 to 12 cycles. TCRdb ran MiXCR on the 5' RACE reads and lists one entry per CDR3 protein. The sample contains over 1,500,000 distinct CDR3 sequences, roughly 50% of which appear only once. The source material was blood. These receptors were obtained from a woman aged 40 to 49 in good health.

This chain joins TRBV9 and TRBJ1-2; D perhaps matches TRBD1 (6 bases). The ends were cut back, 0 bases at V and 3 bases at J, with 15 bases in the middle. Per the germline V gene, CDR1 is SGDLS and CDR2 is YYNGEE. CDR3 size: 16 residues. The CDR3 region is CASSVGTGHIDYGYTF. The CDR3 DNA reads as TGTGCCAGCAGCGTAGGAACAGGGCATATCGACTATGGCTACACCTTC.

This chain uses TRBV6-6 with TRBJ2-1, with D maybe TRBD2 (6 bases). CDR3 length equals 13 residues. V lost 7 bases, J lost 4 bases, and 11 bases lay in between. Looked up from germline, CDR1 is MNHNY and CDR2 is SVGAGI (reference sequence). CDR3 residues: CASTAAGYNEQFF. The CDR3 DNA follows: TGTGCCAGCACCGCTGCGGGATACAATGAGCAGTTCTTC.

The rearrangement uses TRBV3-1 and TRBJ2-5; D gene unclear. V was trimmed by 2 bases and J by 6 bases, leaving 10 bases between them. CDR3 size: 13 residues. The germline V gene has CDR1 LGHDT and CDR2 YNNKEL (reference sequence). The CDR3 reads CASSQRARQTQYF. In DNA form, the CDR3 reads TGTGCCAGCAGCCAAAGGGCTAGACAGACCCAGTACTTC.

With regard to this clonotype: A junction end diverges from the germline sequence, so it may reflect a read error. This rearrangement joins TRBV6-5 to TRBJ1-2, with 7 bases that match TRBD1. The CDR3 loop spans 16 amino acids. Per the germline V gene, CDR1 is MNHEY and CDR2 is SVGAGI. The DNA of the CDR3 is TGTGCCGGCAGTTCTACGTCATCCCGGGACAGTTATGGCTACACCTTC. Amino acid sequence: CAGSSTSSRDSYGYTF.

This clonotype was recorded only once. Written as DNA, the CDR3 is TGCGCCAGCAGCCAAGTCCTGGGCTTGAACACTGAAGCTTTCTTT. Residues: CASSQVLGLNTEAFF. V and J are TRBV4-3 and TRBJ1-1; D is unclear. This CDR3 has 15 amino acids. The ends were cut back, 1 base at V and 0 bases at J, with 9 bases in the middle. In germline, CDR1 is LGHNA, CDR2 YSLEER.

This clonotype has just a few counts. The J gene is TRBJ2-5, the V gene TRBV5-1, with TRBD1 matching 11 bases. Trimming took 6 bases from V and 5 from J; bases not matched to a gene: 9. CDR3 length equals 15 residues. Germline CDR1 is SGHRS and CDR2 is YFSETQ. The CDR3 DNA is TGCGCCAGCAAGATAAGGACAGGGGGCGCGGAGACCCAGTACTTC. Residues: CASKIRTGGAETQYF.

The chain has TRBV4-3 and TRBJ2-1; 9 bases agree with TRBD2. V shed 0 bases and J 6 bases; nucleotides not matched to a gene: 9. CDR1 and CDR2 (germline): LGHNA, YSLEER. The CDR3 extends over 17 amino acids. The CDR3 bases are TGCGCCAGCAGCCAAGACCAACCGGGACTAGCCCTCAATGAGCAGTTCTTC. This encodes CASSQDQPGLALNEQFF.

The V and J genes are TRBV20-1 and TRBJ2-1; D uncertain. Germline V gives CDR1 DFQATT, CDR2 SNEGSKA (reference sequence). The length of the CDR3 is 15 residues. Deletions cut 0 bases from V and 0 bases from J, with 9 bases between. The CDR3 nucleotides are TGCAGTGCTAGAGAGACGGTAAGCTCCTACAATGAGCAGTTCTTC. Residues: CSARETVSSYNEQFF.

This clonotype came up a few times. The V call is TRBV6-2 or TRBV6-3, the J call TRBJ2-1; TRBD2 is a possible D gene (6 bases). The CDR3 is 13 amino acids. CDR1 and CDR2 from the germline V gene are MNHEY and SVGEGT. V gave up 11 bases and J gave up 2 bases, with 13 bases separating them. The CDR3 loop reads CAVGTSTYNEQFF. In DNA, the CDR3 is TGTGCCGTGGGGACTTCAACCTACAATGAGCAGTTCTTC.

This clonotype was detected a few times. The chain has TRBV9 and TRBJ2-5; 7 bases agree with TRBD1. V was pared by 4 bases and J by 2 bases, with 11 bases of the junction left unmatched. CDR3 length: 16 amino acids. Looked up from germline, CDR1 is SGDLS and CDR2 is YYNGEE. CDR3 in amino acids: CASSYYRDSKQETQYF. CDR3 nucleotides: TGTGCCAGCAGCTACTACCGGGACAGCAAACAAGAGACCCAGTACTTC.

This clonotype has a single count. J is TRBJ2-3 and V is TRBV20-1; TRBD2 matches at 10 bases. V trimming: 1 base; J trimming: 4 bases; junction bases outside the gene matches: 5. CDR3 size: 15 residues. CDR1 is DFQATT, CDR2 SNEGSKA, per germline (reference sequence). The CDR3 loop reads CSARVASGGPDTQYF. Written as DNA, the CDR3 is TGCAGTGCTAGAGTGGCTAGCGGGGGCCCAGATACGCAGTATTTT.

V gene TRBV5-1 combines with J gene TRBJ1-6; 9 bases align to TRBD1. V was clipped by 6 bases and J by 5 bases; unmatched bases: 9. The CDR3 length is 16 residues. Germline CDR1 and CDR2: SGHRS and YFSETQ. For the CDR3, the DNA is TGCGCCAGCATTCTACACGACAGGGGGGATAATTCACCCCTCCACTTT. The encoded protein is CASILHDRGDNSPLHF.

This chain links TRBV6-2 or TRBV6-3 with TRBJ1-5; a weak D match, TRBD1 (5 bases). This CDR3 has 13 amino acids. Germline V CDR1 and CDR2: MNHEY, SVGEGT. V lost 6 bases and J 5 bases, leaving 11 bases between the germline ends. The CDR3 DNA reads as TGTGCCAGCAGCAAGGGACCTCATCAGCCCCAGCATTTT. Translation gives CASSKGPHQPQHF.

The V call is TRBV4-3, the J call TRBJ2-1, with D uncertain. The germline V and J ends were trimmed by 6 bases and 2 bases, with 14 bases remaining between them. Germline assignment: CDR1 LGHNA and CDR2 YSLEER. This CDR3 comprises 15 residues. The CDR3 DNA reads as TGCGCCAGCAGGGATCGACGCCTCCCCTACAATGAGCAGTTCTTC. Amino acid sequence: CASRDRRLPYNEQFF.